What follows describes a single TCR beta chain. The entry originates in a study of blood T cell repertoires in COVID-19. Cohort allocation depended upon clinical history that participants reported. Exposed participants came across a COVID-19 case within 2 weeks before study entry. This CDR3 is 14 amino acids long. V shed 3 bases and J shed 3 bases, with 9 bases lying between them. Germline V gives CDR1 KGHSH, CDR2 LQKENI. This table comes from immunoSEQ multiplex PCR, and its TCRdb copy is limited to in-frame clones, with some not included. The table shows roughly 150,000 clones, with roughly 84% occurring only once.

The J gene is TRBJ1-5, the V gene TRBV18; D unclear. The sequence came from a man between 70 and 80 years old who had been exposed to COVID-19. The sequenced sample was PBMCs or T cells enriched from blood (not recorded which). CDR3 bases: TGTGCCAGCTCACCGGGGAGTCCCAATCAGCCCCAGCATTTT. It translates to CASSPGSPNQPQHF. Complete variable domain (other parts from reference TRBV18 and TRBJ1-5): NAGVMQNPRHLVRRRGQEARLRCSPMKGHSHVYWYRQLPEEGLKFMVYLQKENIIDESGMPKERFSAEFPKEGPSILRIQQVVRGDSAAYFCASSPGSPNQPQHFGDGTRLSIL.